Here is one TCR beta chain with its context. The source of the sample is a study of monozygotic twins with cystic fibrosis. Clones were read by immunoSEQ multiplex PCR, and TCRdb kept only the in-frame ones, dropping some. Here the sample spans 30,000 to 40,000 clones, approximately 72% being singletons. V lost 6 bases to trimming and J lost 1 base, with 6 bases between them. The CDR3 runs to 12 residues. Germline V gives CDR1 MGHDK, CDR2 SYGVNS. The V gene is TRBV25-1, the J gene TRBJ1-1; D is perhaps TRBD1 (5 bases). The sample consisted of blood. This TCR was recovered from a girl between 5 and 17 years old with cystic fibrosis. CDR3 DNA sequence: TGTGCCAGCAGAACAGGGAACACTGAAGCTTTCTTT. It is translated as CASRTGNTEAFF. The variable domain in full, with the rest retrieved from reference TRBV25-1 and TRBJ1-1, is EADIYQTPRYLVIGTGKKITLECSQTMGHDKMYWYQQDPGMELHLIHYSYGVNSTEKGDLSSESTVSRIRTEHFPLTLESARPSHTSQYLCASRTGNTEAFFGQGTRLTVV.